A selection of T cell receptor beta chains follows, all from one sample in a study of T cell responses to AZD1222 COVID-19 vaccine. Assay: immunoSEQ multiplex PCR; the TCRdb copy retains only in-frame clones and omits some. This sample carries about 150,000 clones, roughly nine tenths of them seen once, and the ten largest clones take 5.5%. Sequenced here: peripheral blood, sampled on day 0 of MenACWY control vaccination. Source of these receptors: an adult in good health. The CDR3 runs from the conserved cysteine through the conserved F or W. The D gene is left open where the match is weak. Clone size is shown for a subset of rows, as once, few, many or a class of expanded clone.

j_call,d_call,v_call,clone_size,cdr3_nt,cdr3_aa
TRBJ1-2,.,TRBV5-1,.,TGCGCCAGCAGACCTGAGGGGTTTCTCTATGGCTACACCTTC,CASRPEGFLYGYTF
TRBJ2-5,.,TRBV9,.,TGTGCCAGCAGCGTAGGGCCAGCGGAACAAGAGACCCAGTACTTC,CASSVGPAEQETQYF
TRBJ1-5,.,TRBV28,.,TGTGCCAGCAGTTTACCCAGGGGAGGAAATCAGCCCCAGCATTTT,CASSLPRGGNQPQHF
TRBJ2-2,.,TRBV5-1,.,TGCGCCAGCAGCTTTGGAGCCGGGGAGCTGTTTTTT,CASSFGAGELFF
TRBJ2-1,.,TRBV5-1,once,TGCGCCAGCAGCTTGGGTCAAGTTAACAATGAGCAGTTCTTC,CASSLGQVNNEQFF
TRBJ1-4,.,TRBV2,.,TGTGCCAGCAGTGCCCGGGGCACAGCTAATGAAAAACTGTTTTTT,CASSARGTANEKLFF
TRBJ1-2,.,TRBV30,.,TGTGCCTTGACAGCCCAGGGGTTTTATGGCTACACCTTC,CALTAQGFYGYTF
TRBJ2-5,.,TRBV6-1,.,TGTGCCAGCAGTGAACAGGGAAGATATCGGGAGACCCAGTACTTC,CASSEQGRYRETQYF
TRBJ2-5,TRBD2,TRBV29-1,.,TGCAGCGCCAAGCGGGAGTCAGAGACCCAGTACTTC,CSAKRESETQYF
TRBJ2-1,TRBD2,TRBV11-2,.,TGTGCCAGCAGCCTACTAGCGCTGCCGGAGCAGTTCTTC,CASSLLALPEQFF
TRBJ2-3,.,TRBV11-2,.,TGTGCCAGCAGTCGGTGGGGGGCAGATACGCAGTATTTT,CASSRWGADTQYF
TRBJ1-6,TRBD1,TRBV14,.,TGTGCCAGCAGCCAAGAAGTGGGACAGAATTCACCCCTCCACTTT,CASSQEVGQNSPLHF
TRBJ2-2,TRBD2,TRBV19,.,TGTGCCAGTAGTACGGGAGGCGGGACCGGGGAGCTGTTTTTT,CASSTGGGTGELFF
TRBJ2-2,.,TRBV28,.,TGTGCCAGCAGTTTACCCTATAGGGGGACCGGGGAGCTGTTTTTT,CASSLPYRGTGELFF
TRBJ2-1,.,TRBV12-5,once,TGTGCTAGTGGGACGGCTTACAATGAGCAGTTCTTC,CASGTAYNEQFF
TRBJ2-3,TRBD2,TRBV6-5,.,TGTGCCAGCAATGCACGGGGGGGCCATGGAGATACGCAGTATTTT,CASNARGGHGDTQYF
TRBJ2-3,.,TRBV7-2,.,TGTGCCAGCAGAGTAGGAGCGGGCTCCACAGATACGCAGTATTTT,CASRVGAGSTDTQYF
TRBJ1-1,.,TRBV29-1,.,TGCAGCGGTGGCGGGGACGCTGAAGCTTTCTTT,CSGGGDAEAFF
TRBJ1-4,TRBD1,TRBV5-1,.,TGCGCCAGCAGCGCTACAGGGGTTACAGAAAAACTGTTTTTT,CASSATGVTEKLFF
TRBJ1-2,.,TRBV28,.,TGTGCCAGCACCCCAGGACTAGCTAACTATGGCTACACCTTC,CASTPGLANYGYTF
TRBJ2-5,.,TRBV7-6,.,TGTGCCAGCAGATCCCTACAAGAGACCCAGTACTTC,CASRSLQETQYF
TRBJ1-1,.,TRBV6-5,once,TGTGCCAGCAGTCTGTCCGGGGTTGAAGCTTTCTTT,CASSLSGVEAFF
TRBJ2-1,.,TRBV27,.,TGTGCCAGCAGTTCGGCCCCCTACAATGAGCAGTTCTTC,CASSSAPYNEQFF
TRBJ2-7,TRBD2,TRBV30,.,TGTGCCTGGACCAGCGGGGTAGACTACGAGCAGTACTTC,CAWTSGVDYEQYF
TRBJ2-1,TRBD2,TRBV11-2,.,TGTGCCAGCAGCCGTTCCCTACTAGCGGGAACCTACAATGAGCAGTTCTTC,CASSRSLLAGTYNEQFF
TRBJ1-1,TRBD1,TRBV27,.,TGTGCCAGCAGTACAGGGGCTGAAGCTTTCTTT,CASSTGAEAFF
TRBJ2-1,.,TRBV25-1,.,TGTGCCAGCAGTAGCTGGCGGGACGCTTCCTACAATGAGCAGTTCTTC,CASSSWRDASYNEQFF
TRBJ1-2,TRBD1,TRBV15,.,TGTGCCACCAGCAGAGATGGCGGGACAGGGGGCTACACCTTC,CATSRDGGTGGYTF
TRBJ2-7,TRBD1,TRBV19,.,TGTGCCAGTAGTCCCCGGGACAGTTCCTACGAGCAGTACTTC,CASSPRDSSYEQYF
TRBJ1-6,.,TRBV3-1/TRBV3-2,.,TGTGCCAGCAGCCAAGAAGGGGGTGGACGCGCTATTTATTCACCCCTCCACTTT,CASSQEGGGRAIYSPLHF
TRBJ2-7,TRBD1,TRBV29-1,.,TGCAGCGTTACCAGGACAGGGGTGGACGAGCAGTACTTC,CSVTRTGVDEQYF
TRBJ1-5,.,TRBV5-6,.,TGTGCCAGCAGCTTCGGACCCGATCAGCCCCAGCATTTT,CASSFGPDQPQHF
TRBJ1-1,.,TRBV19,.,TGTGCCAGTAGTATGAGGGGAGGTGATCTCGGCACTGAAGCTTTCTTT,CASSMRGGDLGTEAFF